The 9 T cell receptor beta chains reported below all come from one sample, sequenced in a study of beta chain features in type 1 diabetes. Study-level findings and limits: Moderate yet significant TCRB CDR3 shortening was seen in Type 1 diabetes patients in all four CD4+ subsets.

The sequenced template was cDNA made from the entire isolated RNA. This table comes from immunoSEQ multiplex PCR, and its TCRdb copy is limited to in-frame clones, with some not included. The sample contains about 700,000 clones, around 15% of which appear only once. No antigen is known for these receptors. Sequencing used naive CD4+ T cells from blood. The receptors were sampled from a man aged 18 to 30 with type 1 diabetes.

This clone was counted only a few times. The J gene is TRBJ2-7, the V gene TRBV7-8; perhaps TRBD2 as D (6 bases). Germline values: CDR1 SGHVS, CDR2 FQNEAQ. Trimming pared 1 base from V and 12 bases from J, leaving 16 bases between. The CDR3 loop spans 13 amino acids. The CDR3 sequence: CASSLGRVPGPYF. The CDR3 DNA sequence: TGTGCCAGCAGCTTAGGGAGGGTCCCGGGGCCGTACTTC.

J is TRBJ2-7 and V is TRBV7-9; D may be TRBD1 or TRBD2 (5 bases each). The CDR3 spans 11 residues. Germline V CDR1 and CDR2: SEHNR, FQNEAQ (reference sequence). V was shortened by 5 bases and J by 11 bases, with 13 bases between the two germline ends. The CDR3 is CASSQRGDEYF. In nucleotides, the CDR3 is TGTGCCAGCAGCCAGAGGGGCGACGAGTACTTC.

The chain couples TRBV19 to TRBJ2-4; perhaps TRBD2 as D (5 bases). Trimming pared 0 bases from V and 0 bases from J, leaving 9 bases between. CDR1 is LNHDA, CDR2 SQIVND, per germline (reference sequence). The CDR3 runs 16 residues. The CDR3 DNA follows: TGTGCCAGTAGTATAGATCTACTAGTAGCCAAAAACATTCAGTACTTC. It encodes CASSIDLLVAKNIQYF. Drawing the rest from reference TRBV19 and TRBJ2-4, the complete variable domain is DGGITQSPKYLFRKEGQNVTLSCEQNLNHDAMYWYRQDPGQGLRLIYYSQIVNDFQKGDIAEGYSVSREKKESFPLTVTSAQKNPTAFYLCASSIDLLVAKNIQYFGAGTRLSVL.

This sequence joins TRBV10-1 and TRBJ2-3; D might be TRBD1 (6 bases). V was cut by 6 bases and J by 5 bases, with 18 bases left in between. The length of the CDR3 is 15 residues. CDR1 and CDR2 (germline): WNHNN, SYGVQD (reference sequence). DNA of the CDR3: TGCGCCAGCAGCCGGGACACCTCTCAAGGAGATACGCAGTATTTT. This sequence encodes CASSRDTSQGDTQYF.

This sequence joins TRBV7-2 and TRBJ2-2; no clear D gene. This CDR3 contains 16 residues. V gave up 6 bases and J gave up 4 bases, with 18 bases separating them. Germline lookup yields CDR1 SGHTA and CDR2 FQGNSA. The CDR3 here is CASRPPARLGTGELFF. In DNA, the CDR3 is TGTGCCAGCAGGCCTCCGGCCAGGCTTGGCACCGGGGAGCTGTTTTTT. Drawing the rest from reference TRBV7-2 and TRBJ2-2, the complete variable domain is GAGVSQSPSNKVTEKGKDVELRCDPISGHTALYWYRQSLGQGLEFLIYFQGNSAPDKSGLPSDRFSAERTGGSVSTLTIQRTQQEDSAVYLCASRPPARLGTGELFFGEGSRLTVL.

This chain connects TRBV4-1 to TRBJ1-5, with D possibly being TRBD1 (5 bases). The CDR3 totals 14 residues. Per germline, CDR1 MGHRA and CDR2 YSYEKL. The germline V and J ends were trimmed by 6 bases and 4 bases, with 13 bases remaining between them. Written as DNA, the CDR3 is TGCGCCAGCAGTCTACCGGGGGTAAATCAGCCCCAGCATTTT. This encodes CASSLPGVNQPQHF.

This sequence joins TRBV6-5 and TRBJ1-1; 7 bases are shared with TRBD1. The CDR3 runs 15 residues. CDR1 is MNHEY, CDR2 SVGAGI, per germline. J was trimmed by 3 bases and V by 0 bases; bases with no gene match: 4. The DNA for the CDR3 is TGTGCCAGCAGTTACTCGACAGGGAGGGACACTGAAGCTTTCTTT. Translated, it gives CASSYSTGRDTEAFF.

The chain has TRBV5-1 and TRBJ1-1, with D unclear. The CDR3 is 16 residues long. Germline lookup yields CDR1 SGHRS and CDR2 YFSETQ. V was shortened by 4 bases and J by 1 base, with 17 bases between the two germline ends. The CDR3 nucleotides are TGCGCCAGCAGCCTAACTCTTGACCCAAAGAACACTGAAGCTTTCTTT. Its translation: CASSLTLDPKNTEAFF. Full variable domain (outside the CDR3, taken from reference TRBV5-1 and TRBJ1-1): KAGVTQTPRYLIKTRGQQVTLSCSPISGHRSVSWYQQTPGQGLQFLFEYFSETQRNKGNFPGRFSGRQFSNSRSEMNVSTLELGDSALYLCASSLTLDPKNTEAFFGQGTRLTVV.

The chain uses TRBV5-4 and TRBJ2-5, with TRBD2 identical over 13 bases. V was pared by 4 bases and J by 4 bases, with 4 bases of the junction left unmatched. The CDR3 extends over 15 amino acids. The V gene's germline CDR1 is SGHNT and CDR2 YYREEE (reference sequence). CDR3 sequence: CASSERTSGGETQYF. The DNA for the CDR3 is TGTGCCAGCAGCGAACGGACTAGCGGGGGAGAGACCCAGTACTTC.